The 31 T cell receptor beta chains reported below all come from one sample, sequenced in a study of T cells in Graves' hyperthyroidism and ophthalmopathy. TCR beta CDR3 sequences were amplified from RNA transcripts. With the HTBI primer set, the TCR CDR3 went through a first round of RT-PCR. TCRdb reanalysed the multiplex PCR reads using MiXCR and keeps one entry per CDR3 protein. Of 300,000 to 450,000 distinct CDR3 sequences listed, less than 20% are singletons. Specimen: blood. The receptors come from a young woman with Graves' hyperthyroidism that later progressed to Graves' ophthalmopathy.

Many counts were recorded for this clonotype. This chain uses TRBV2 with TRBJ1-5; TRBD1 aligns across 8 bases. V lost 7 bases to trimming and J lost 5 bases; unmatched junction nucleotides: 7. The CDR3 loop spans 14 amino acids. Germline V gene data show CDR1 as SNHLY and CDR2 as FYNNEI. The CDR3 loop reads CASNGQGGHQPQHF. The CDR3 coding sequence is TGTGCCAGCAATGGACAGGGAGGGCATCAGCCCCAGCATTTT.

The chain links TRBV27 to TRBJ1-1; 7 positions agree with TRBD1. Trimming removed 8 bases from V and 6 bases from J; junction bases left unmatched: 3. The V gene's germline CDR1 is MNHEY and CDR2 SMNVEV (reference sequence). The CDR3 runs to 11 residues. CDR3 protein: CASEGAAEAFF. The CDR3 DNA follows: TGTGCCAGCGAGGGGGCGGCTGAAGCTTTCTTT.

This clonotype was detected many times. This sequence joins TRBV30 and TRBJ2-1; the D gene is possibly TRBD2 (6 bases). Trimming cost V 4 bases and J 7 bases, with 14 bases left between them. This CDR3 is 13 amino acids long. Germline-derived CDR1 and CDR2 are GTSNPN and SVGIG (reference sequence). CDR3 in DNA: TGTGCCTGGACGTGGGAGGCGGAAAATGAGCAGTTCTTC. Translating it yields CAWTWEAENEQFF.

This clonotype has more than one count but fewer than ten. Just one base apart from a much larger clone, this may be a read error. V gene TRBV27 combines with J gene TRBJ2-3; TRBD2 aligns across 14 bases. Germline trimming cut 6 bases from V and 4 bases from J; bases unmatched to any gene: 9. The CDR3 extends over 17 amino acids. The germline V gene has CDR1 MNHEY and CDR2 SMNVEV (reference sequence). The CDR3 bases are TGTGCCAGCAGCGTGACTAGCGGGAGGGATCGGGCAGATACGCAGTATTTT. This gives the protein CASSVTSGRDRADTQYF.

The chain recombines TRBV7-6 with TRBJ1-1; D call uncertain. Germline V lookup: CDR1 SGHVS, CDR2 FNYEAQ. CDR3 length equals 16 residues. Deletions cut 5 bases from V and 5 bases from J, with 21 bases between. In nucleotides, the CDR3 is TGTGCCAGCAGCCTTGGTGGCGGGCCACTGCCGACTGAAGCTTTCTTT. This translates into CASSLGGGPLPTEAFF.

Here the CDR3 reads CASSPTIPYEQYF. DNA of the CDR3: TGTGCCAGCAGCCCGACTATCCCCTACGAGCAGTACTTC. The chain carries TRBV14 and TRBJ2-7; maybe TRBD2 (5 bases). The CDR3 sequence is 13 residues long. The germline V and J ends were trimmed by 4 bases and 2 bases, with 9 bases remaining between them. Per germline, CDR1 SGHDN and CDR2 FVKESK.

This clonotype was observed at least ten times. The chain carries TRBV18 and TRBJ1-2, with 7 bases that match TRBD1. The CDR3 is 13 residues long. The V gene end was trimmed by 6 bases and the J gene end by 3 bases; junction bases not matched to a gene: 4. The V gene's germline CDR1 is KGHSH and CDR2 LQKENI. The CDR3 DNA reads as TGTGCCAGCTCGCCCGACAGGGACTATGGCTACACCTTC. It specifies CASSPDRDYGYTF.

This clonotype came up a few times. This rearrangement joins TRBV27 to TRBJ2-1; TRBD2 agrees at 7 bases. V shed 10 bases, J shed 3 bases, and the junction held 3 bases outside the gene matches. CDR1 is MNHEY and CDR2 is SMNVEV in the germline V gene (reference sequence). This CDR3 region has 12 residues. Written as DNA, the CDR3 is TGTGCCACTGGGGACTACTACAATGAGCAGTTCTTC. As protein: CATGDYYNEQFF.

At least ten counts were recorded for this clonotype. V usage is TRBV2 and J usage is TRBJ2-5; 14 bases match TRBD2. CDR1 is SNHLY, CDR2 FYNNEI, per germline. V was clipped by 6 bases and J by 1 base; unmatched bases: 4. The CDR3 has 16 amino acids. CDR3 bases: TGTGCCAGCAGGACTGGACTAGCGGGAGGCCAAGAGACCCAGTACTTC. Translation gives CASRTGLAGGQETQYF.

In its sample, this clonotype was seen a few times. This sequence joins TRBV6-5 and TRBJ1-1; D is possibly TRBD1 (5 bases). With 0 bases removed from V and 5 bases from J, the gap between germline ends came to 13 bases. The CDR3 is 15 amino acids. The germline V gene has CDR1 MNHEY and CDR2 SVGAGI. CDR3 DNA sequence: TGTGCCAGCAGTTACTCGATGGGGGTTGGGACTGAAGCTTTCTTT. This gives the protein CASSYSMGVGTEAFF.

This clonotype was seen at least ten times. The gene calls are TRBV18 and TRBJ1-5, with 8 bases matching TRBD1. Germline loops: CDR1 KGHSH, CDR2 LQKENI. The CDR3 spans 15 residues. V lost 5 bases, J lost 3 bases, and 6 bases stayed unmatched. In nucleotides, the CDR3 is TGTGCCAGCTCAGGGATGACAGGGGTCAATCAGCCCCAGCATTTT. This translates into CASSGMTGVNQPQHF.

V gene TRBV20-1 combines with J gene TRBJ2-1, with a weak D call TRBD2 (6 bases). CDR3 length: 15 residues. The ends were cut back, 6 bases at V and 7 bases at J, with 22 bases in the middle. Germline V gene lookup returns CDR1 DFQATT and CDR2 SNEGSKA (reference sequence). The CDR3, as DNA: TGCAGTGCACAAGCTAGCTGGAGGGGCTGGAATGAGCAGTTCTTC. Translation: CSAQASWRGWNEQFF.

This clonotype has a count of ten or more. The gene calls are TRBV20-1 and TRBJ2-3; 9 positions agree with TRBD2. V was clipped by 1 base and J by 6 bases; unmatched bases: 11. The germline gives CDR1 DFQATT, CDR2 SNEGSKA (reference sequence). The CDR3 contains 16 residues. In DNA, the CDR3 is TGCAGTGCTAGAGGCCCCCTTAGCAGCGGGAGGGATACGCAGTATTTT. Its translation: CSARGPLSSGRDTQYF.

In this sample, this clonotype turned up a few times. The chain couples TRBV12-3 or TRBV12-4 to TRBJ2-3; D is undetermined. Trimming took 5 bases from V and 3 from J, leaving 12 bases between them. The CDR3 extends over 14 amino acids. The CDR3 DNA is TGTGCCAGCAGTGACGCCCCGGAGACAGATACGCAGTATTTT. Its protein product is CASSDAPETDTQYF.

The CDR3 nucleotides are TGTGCCAGCAGCTTAGCTGCAGGGACTACGCAGTATTTT. Its protein product is CASSLAAGTTQYF. V gene TRBV7-9 combines with J gene TRBJ2-3; possibly TRBD1 or TRBD2 for D (5 bases each). The V gene lost 0 bases and the J gene lost 8 bases, with 9 bases spanning the gap. This CDR3 has 13 amino acids. Germline V gene lookup returns CDR1 SEHNR and CDR2 FQNEAQ (reference sequence).

This clonotype was seen many times. V usage is TRBV2 and J usage is TRBJ1-1; 12 bases are shared with TRBD1. The CDR3 loop spans 17 amino acids. Germline V gene lookup returns CDR1 SNHLY and CDR2 FYNNEI. The ends lost 5 bases at V and 1 base at J; junction bases unmatched: 8. CDR3 sequence reads: CASSPRDRGLTNTEAFF. CDR3 coding DNA: TGTGCCAGCAGTCCCCGGGACAGGGGGCTAACGAACACTGAAGCTTTCTTT.

This clonotype was detected only a few times. Its ends do not fully match the called genes, so a read error is possible. The chain carries TRBV20-1 and TRBJ2-1, with TRBD2 as a possible D gene (6 bases). The CDR3 has 13 amino acids. Germline CDR1 is DFQATT and CDR2 is SNEGSKA (reference sequence). The CDR3 spells CSARDETSNEQSF. The CDR3 region has the DNA TGCAGTGCTAGAGATGAAACTAGCAATGAGCAGTCCTTC.

V and J are TRBV20-1 and TRBJ2-6; D remains ambiguous. CDR1 and CDR2 from the germline V gene are DFQATT and SNEGSKA (reference sequence). The CDR3 loop spans 16 amino acids. Trimming took off 1 base at V and 4 bases at J, with 14 bases between the two ends. The CDR3 loop is CSARVGSAAGANVLTF. DNA of the CDR3: TGCAGTGCTAGAGTGGGGTCCGCGGCGGGGGCCAACGTCCTGACTTTC.

This clonotype was counted ten times or more. The chain employs TRBV2 and TRBJ2-1, with TRBD2 as a possible D gene (5 bases). This CDR3 contains 16 residues. Trimming cost V 2 bases and J 2 bases, with 13 bases left between them. Looked up from germline, CDR1 is SNHLY and CDR2 is FYNNEI. The DNA of the CDR3 is TGTGCCAGCAGTGAAAGCGGACGGATTACCTACAATGAGCAGTTCTTC. This encodes CASSESGRITYNEQFF. Drawing the rest from reference TRBV2 and TRBJ2-1, the complete variable domain is EPEVTQTPSHQVTQMGQEVILRCVPISNHLYFYWYRQILGQKVEFLVSFYNNEISEKSEIFDDQFSVERPDGSNFTLKIRSTKLEDSAMYFCASSESGRITYNEQFFGPGTRLTVL.

Many counts were recorded for this clonotype. V usage is TRBV28 and J usage is TRBJ1-2; no firm D call. The CDR3 runs 16 residues. Trimming cost V 2 bases and J 3 bases, with 16 bases left between them. Per germline, CDR1 MDHEN and CDR2 SYDVKM. The CDR3 DNA reads TGTGCCAGCAGTTTAGGACGTAGTTGGGAGGACTATGGCTACACCTTC. Its protein is CASSLGRSWEDYGYTF.

CDR3 sequence reads: CASRGAGNSPLHF. CDR3 nucleotides: TGTGCCAGCAGGGGGGCGGGTAATTCACCCCTCCACTTT. The chain joins TRBV27 to TRBJ1-6, with D perhaps TRBD1 (6 bases). Trimming took 6 bases from V and 6 from J, leaving 9 bases between them. The CDR3 spans 13 residues. CDR1 is MNHEY and CDR2 is SMNVEV in the germline V gene (reference sequence).

This clonotype was detected a few times. This chain uses TRBV28 with TRBJ1-1, with a possible D match to TRBD1 (5 bases). The CDR3 length is 13 residues. V lost 4 bases and J 10 bases, leaving 16 bases between the germline ends. Germline V lookup: CDR1 MDHEN, CDR2 SYDVKM. The CDR3 spells CASSSGLLLGAFF. As DNA, the CDR3 is TGTGCCAGCAGTTCGGGACTCCTTTTGGGAGCTTTCTTT.

The V and J genes are TRBV15 and TRBJ1-5; D perhaps matches TRBD1 (6 bases). This CDR3 region has 13 residues. The germline V gene has CDR1 LNHNV and CDR2 YYDKDF (reference sequence). V dropped 4 bases and J dropped 7 bases, with 11 bases sitting between them. The CDR3 bases are TGTGCCACCAGCATCCGCCAGGGGCAGCCCCAGCATTTT. Translation: CATSIRQGQPQHF.

The chain has TRBV5-5 and TRBJ2-6; D may correspond to TRBD1 or TRBD2 (5 bases each). Trimming stripped 4 bases from V and 1 base from J, with 15 bases between. Germline lookup yields CDR1 SGHKS and CDR2 YYEKEE (reference sequence). CDR3 length: 17 residues. CDR3 nucleotides: TGTGCCAGCAGCATGGGGGTTAGGGCGTCTGGGGCCAACGTCCTGACTTTC. Translated: CASSMGVRASGANVLTF.

This clonotype was counted between two and nine times. The chain has TRBV29-1 and TRBJ1-1; 8 bases match TRBD1. CDR3 size: 12 residues. Trimming took 0 bases from V and 11 from J; bases not matched to a gene: 5. Germline lookup yields CDR1 SQVTM and CDR2 ANQGSEA. CDR3 sequence reads: CSVEDWGDRAFF. CDR3 nucleotide sequence: TGCAGCGTTGAAGATTGGGGGGACAGGGCTTTCTTT.

In this sample, this clonotype turned up a few times. This chain uses TRBV28 with TRBJ2-7; perhaps TRBD1 as D (7 bases). Looked up from germline, CDR1 is MDHEN and CDR2 is SYDVKM. Trimming removed 8 bases from V and 3 bases from J, with 26 bases in between. The CDR3 length is 17 residues. The CDR3 DNA follows: TGTGCCAGCTCACCACCCGGCAGGGGGGTGGGGGGCTACGAGCAGTACTTC. It translates to CASSPPGRGVGGYEQYF.

The gene calls are TRBV6-6 and TRBJ1-1, with D possibly matching TRBD1 (5 bases). The germline CDR1 and CDR2 sequences are MNHNY and SVGAGI (reference sequence). CDR3 length: 14 amino acids. V was pared by 0 bases and J by 6 bases, with 11 bases between. This CDR3 reads CASSYSITGSEAFF. Here the CDR3 DNA reads TGTGCCAGCAGTTACTCGATTACAGGCTCTGAAGCTTTCTTT.

Only a few counts were recorded for this clonotype. This sequence joins TRBV5-4 and TRBJ1-2; D ambiguous. V shed 0 bases and J shed 0 bases, with 9 bases lying between them. This CDR3 has 15 residues. Looked up from germline, CDR1 is SGHNT and CDR2 is YYREEE (reference sequence). The CDR3 region has the DNA TGTGCCAGCAGCTTGGTGGGCAGTTCTAACTATGGCTACACCTTC. This translates into CASSLVGSSNYGYTF.

This clonotype was recorded at least ten times. CDR3: CASSRGTRKYNEQFF. The DNA for the CDR3 is TGTGCCAGTTCAAGGGGGACTAGAAAATACAATGAGCAGTTCTTC. This sequence joins TRBV6-1 and TRBJ2-1; 8 bases are shared with TRBD2. This CDR3 has 15 amino acids. Unmatched junction bases numbered 11, after V lost 9 bases and J lost 4 bases. Germline-derived CDR1 and CDR2 are MNHNS and SASEGT.

Regarding this clonotype: This could be a read error, since a much larger clone is one nucleotide away. This chain uses TRBV28 with TRBJ2-2; D is unclear. Trimming left V 3 bases short and J 5 bases short, with 13 bases between. CDR3 length equals 15 residues. Germline V CDR1 and CDR2: MDHEN, SYDVKM. Here the CDR3 DNA reads TGTGCCAGCAGTTTCCCATTAATGGGGACCGGGGAGCTGTTTTTT. It is translated as CASSFPLMGTGELFF.

This chain connects TRBV9 to TRBJ2-1, with 8 bases that match TRBD2. J was trimmed by 6 bases and V by 0 bases; bases with no gene match: 5. The V gene's germline CDR1 is SGDLS and CDR2 YYNGEE. The CDR3 is 15 amino acids. The CDR3 loop is CASSVGGGTSNEQFF. The CDR3 nucleotides are TGTGCCAGCAGCGTAGGGGGGGGGACTAGCAATGAGCAGTTCTTC.